Listed here is a single T cell receptor (beta chain). This specimen belongs to a study of blood T cell repertoires in COVID-19. Turning to the study itself: The United States, Italy and Spain provided the acute and convalescent COVID-19 samples. PBMCs, B-cell-depleted T cells, or T cells were the source of the cDNA or gDNA that made up the material.

The study assigned cohorts using participant-reported clinical history. Source study methods: Amplification of reference gene primers was used by the study to estimate nucleated cell counts. Assay used: immunoSEQ multiplex PCR; TCRdb lists only in-frame clones, some missing. V, J and clone size were drawn from that table, and D and trimming were deduced from the DNA. Of 200,000 to 250,000 clones in the sample, approximately 86% were seen once. The clonotype comes from a woman aged 50 to 60 who had recovered from COVID-19. Specimen: PBMCs or T cells enriched from blood (not recorded which).

The DNA for the CDR3 is TGTGCCATCAGTGAGTCCAAGCGGGAGAGATACGAGCAGTACTTC. Translation gives CAISESKRERYEQYF. The J gene is TRBJ2-7, the V gene TRBV10-3; 8 nucleotides match TRBD2. CDR1 ENHRY and CDR2 SYGVKD come from the germline V gene. This CDR3 has 15 amino acids. V gave up 0 bases and J gave up 4 bases; unmatched junction bases: 5.